Described below is a single TCR beta chain sequence and its context. What this receptor recognizes is not known. It has no much larger one-base neighbor in the sample; base qualities were not kept. The sample comes from a study of T cell responses to AZD1222 COVID-19 vaccine (dated by TCRdb to about 2021). Study-wide context: AZD1222 recipients whose second dose came at about 4 weeks and those whose second dose came at about 12 weeks were combined into one group, since spike-specific TCR depth and breadth did not differ between the two schedules. A total of just over 230 trial participants underwent TCR sequencing, of whom 200 to 220 had received two doses of AZD1222 and 26 had received two doses of the MenACWY control vaccine. Trial participants were enrolled by age into subgroups of 18-55, 56-69 and 70-plus years, and around 150, 28 and 57 TCR-sequenced participants, respectively, were included in these subgroups.

Measured from the cysteine to the phenylalanine, the CDR3 is 15 residues long. Just the 45-base CDR3 DNA is kept, in frame starting at base 1. Trimming takes 4 bases from V and 3 bases from J, and the germline ends sit 16 bases apart. Reading the germline V gene gives CDR1 SGDLS and CDR2 YYNGEE. The CDR3 regions of human TCRbeta chains were subjected to immunosequencing. The authors processed their data as follows. TCRs in the repertoires were matched against a reference library of SARS-CoV-2-specific TCRs that had been generated with the MIRA antigen-specificity platform. Breadth was defined as the fraction of unique TCRs that were SARS-CoV-2-associated, and depth was defined as the fraction of total T cells that were SARS-CoV-2-associated. Using the MIRA data, each spike-specific TCR was assigned both to the spike region to which the TCR was reactive and to a CD4 or CD8 class. Log10-transformed breadth and depth values were compared by one-way ANOVA with Sidak's multiple comparisons tests. What TCRdb holds here is the immuneACCESS table cut down to in-frame rearrangements. Part of the clones is not present; checked against another copy, under half of the missing clones reflect an unresolved V gene, and the others are unexplained. That table gives V, J and clone size, and the DNA gave D and trimming. A total of about 97,000 clones appear in this sample, over 75% of them only once. The top ten hold 2.8% of the sample.

The sample's time point label, decoded: baseline before first vaccination. Samples from vaccinated people were obtained from the UK trials COV001 and COV002, which included a single-blind randomized controlled phase 2/3 trial of AZD1222 (ChAdOx1 nCoV-19) in healthy adults. For TCRbeta chain sequencing, PBMC samples from trial participants were taken at day 0 and at day 28 after the second dose. The investigation overall reported the following: Most participants were white British and females outnumbered males, and the authors suggested that clonal diversity may have been underestimated. Because no day 14 peak-response samples were available, the repertoires could be characterized only after the peak T cell response. Conclusions about previously exposed vaccinees are limited because only six or seven AZD1222 recipients were SARS-CoV-2 seropositive at baseline. CD4 TCRs associated with the vaccine covered the entire spike protein, and the dominant responses were in regions 160-218 and 743-854. Reportedly, close to half of the unique spike-specific TCRs recognized epitopes lying outside the regions that are mutated in the B.1.351 and B.1.1.7 variants. In the small 56-69-year group, the increase in depth fell short of significance, most likely because of low power. A significant rise in spike-specific TCR breadth and depth was observed after two AZD1222 doses relative to day 0 and relative to MenACWY recipients.

This receptor was taken from an adult in good health. Sequenced here: peripheral blood, sampled on day 0 of AZD1222 vaccination. The chain couples TRBV9 to TRBJ1-2; the D region possibly corresponds to TRBD1 (5 bases align). The DNA sequence reads TGTGCCAGCAGCCTCCAGGGTGCGGATCACTATGGCTACACCTTC. Translated, it reads CASSLQGADHYGYTF.